The entry below describes one T cell receptor beta chain. What it binds is not known. The data were obtained in a study of T cells in Graves' hyperthyroidism and ophthalmopathy. Study conclusions and caveats: The authors' 13 V-J model separated ophthalmopathy from stable hyperthyroidism. Appearing also in blood were most of the thyroid clonotypes expanded above 0.001.

V was pared by 6 bases and J by 5 bases, with 9 bases of the junction left unmatched. Germline CDR1 and CDR2: SGHDT and YYEEEE. The CDR3 length is 15 residues. Amplification of TCR beta CDR3 regions used RNA as the template. First-round RT-PCR targeting the TCR CDR3 was performed with the HTBI primer set. TCRdb re-called the multiplex PCR reads with MiXCR, one entry per CDR3 protein. The table lists approximately 600,000 distinct CDR3 sequences, roughly 16% of them singletons, with 3.8% in the top ten. The study left out patients who had uncontrolled infection, other autoimmune disease, pregnancy or lactation.

Sequenced sample: blood. This TCR derives from a woman aged 30 to 39 with Graves' hyperthyroidism. The chain employs TRBV5-6 and TRBJ1-4; 8 nucleotides agree with TRBD1. CDR3 nucleotide sequence: TGTGCCAGCAACAATCAGGGGGCGGGCAATGAAAAACTGTTTTTT. It specifies CASNNQGAGNEKLFF. The complete variable domain, with remaining parts taken from reference TRBV5-6 and TRBJ1-4, reads DAGVTQSPTHLIKTRGQQVTLRCSPKSGHDTVSWYQQALGQGPQFIFQYYEEEERQRGNFPDRFSGHQFPNYSSELNVNALLLGDSALYLCASNNQGAGNEKLFFGSGTQLSVL.